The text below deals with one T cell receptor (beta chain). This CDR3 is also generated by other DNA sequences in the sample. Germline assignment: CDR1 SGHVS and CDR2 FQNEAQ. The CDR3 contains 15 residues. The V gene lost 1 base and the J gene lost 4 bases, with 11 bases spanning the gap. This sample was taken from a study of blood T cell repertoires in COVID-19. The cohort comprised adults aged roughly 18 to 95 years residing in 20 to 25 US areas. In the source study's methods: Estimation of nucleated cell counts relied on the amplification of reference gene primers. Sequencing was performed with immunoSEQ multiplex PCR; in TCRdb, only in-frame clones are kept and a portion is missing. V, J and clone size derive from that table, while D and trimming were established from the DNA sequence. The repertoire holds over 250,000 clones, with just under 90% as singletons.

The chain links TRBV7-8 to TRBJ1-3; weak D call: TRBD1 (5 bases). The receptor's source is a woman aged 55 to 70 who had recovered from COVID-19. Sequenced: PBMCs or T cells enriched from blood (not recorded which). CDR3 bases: TGTGCCAGCAGCTTAGACTCAGGGTCCGGAAACACCATATATTTT. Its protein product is CASSLDSGSGNTIYF.